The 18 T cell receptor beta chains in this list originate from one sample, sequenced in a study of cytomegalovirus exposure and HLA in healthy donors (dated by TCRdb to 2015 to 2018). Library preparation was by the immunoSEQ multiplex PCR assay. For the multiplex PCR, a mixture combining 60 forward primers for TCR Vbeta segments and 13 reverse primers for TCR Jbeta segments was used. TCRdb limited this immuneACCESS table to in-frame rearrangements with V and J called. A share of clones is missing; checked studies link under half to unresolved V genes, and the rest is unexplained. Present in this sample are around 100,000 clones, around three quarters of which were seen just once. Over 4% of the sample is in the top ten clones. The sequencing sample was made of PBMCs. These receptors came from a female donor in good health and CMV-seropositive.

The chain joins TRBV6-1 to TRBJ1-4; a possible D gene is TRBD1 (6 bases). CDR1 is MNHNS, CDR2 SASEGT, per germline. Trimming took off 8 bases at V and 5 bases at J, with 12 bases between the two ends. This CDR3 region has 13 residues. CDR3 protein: CASLQGMNEKLFF. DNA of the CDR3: TGTGCCAGCCTGCAGGGGATGAATGAAAAACTGTTTTTT.

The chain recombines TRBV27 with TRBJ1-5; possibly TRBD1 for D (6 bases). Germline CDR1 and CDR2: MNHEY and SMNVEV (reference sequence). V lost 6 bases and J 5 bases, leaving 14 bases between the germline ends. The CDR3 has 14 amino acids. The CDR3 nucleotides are TGTGCCAGCAGAGACAGGCTGGGCGATCAGCCCCAGCATTTT. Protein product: CASRDRLGDQPQHF.

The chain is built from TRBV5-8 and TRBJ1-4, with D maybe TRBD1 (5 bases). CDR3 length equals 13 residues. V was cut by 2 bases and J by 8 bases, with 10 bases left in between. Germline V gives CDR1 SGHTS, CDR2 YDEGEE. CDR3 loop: CASSFLGGEKLFF. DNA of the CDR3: TGTGCCAGCAGCTTCCTCGGGGGGGAAAAACTGTTTTTT. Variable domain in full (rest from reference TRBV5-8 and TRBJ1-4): EAGVTQSPTHLIKTRGQQATLRCSPISGHTSVYWYQQALGLGLQFLLWYDEGEERNRGNFPPRFSGRQFPNYSSELNVNALELEDSALYLCASSFLGGEKLFFGSGTQLSVL.

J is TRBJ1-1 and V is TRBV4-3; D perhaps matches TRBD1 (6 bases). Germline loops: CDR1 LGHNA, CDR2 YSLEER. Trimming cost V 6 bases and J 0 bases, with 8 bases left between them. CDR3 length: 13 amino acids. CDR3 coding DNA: TGCGCCAGCAGACAGGGAATGAACACTGAAGCTTTCTTT. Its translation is CASRQGMNTEAFF.

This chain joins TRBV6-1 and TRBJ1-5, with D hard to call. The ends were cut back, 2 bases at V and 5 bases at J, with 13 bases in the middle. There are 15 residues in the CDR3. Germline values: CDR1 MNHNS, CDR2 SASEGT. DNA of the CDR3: TGTGCCAGCAGTGAATTTTTAACAGTAGATCAGCCCCAGCATTTT. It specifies CASSEFLTVDQPQHF.

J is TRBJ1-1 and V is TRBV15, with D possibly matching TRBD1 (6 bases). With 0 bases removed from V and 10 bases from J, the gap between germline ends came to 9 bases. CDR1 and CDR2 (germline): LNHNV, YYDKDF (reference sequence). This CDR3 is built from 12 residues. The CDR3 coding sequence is TGTGCCACCAGCAGAGATAGGACAGCAGCTTTCTTT. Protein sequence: CATSRDRTAAFF.

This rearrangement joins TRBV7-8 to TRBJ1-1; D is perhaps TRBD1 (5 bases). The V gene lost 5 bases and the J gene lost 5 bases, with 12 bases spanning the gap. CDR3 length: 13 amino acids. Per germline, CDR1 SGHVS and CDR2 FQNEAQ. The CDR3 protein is CASSLRGWTEAFF. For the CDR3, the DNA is TGTGCCAGCAGCCTCCGGGGGTGGACTGAAGCTTTCTTT. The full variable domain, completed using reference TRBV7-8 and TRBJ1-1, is GAGVSQSPRYKVAKRGQDVALRCDPISGHVSLFWYQQALGQGPEFLTYFQNEAQLDKSGLPSDRFFAERPEGSVSTLKIQRTQQEDSAVYLCASSLRGWTEAFFGQGTRLTVV.

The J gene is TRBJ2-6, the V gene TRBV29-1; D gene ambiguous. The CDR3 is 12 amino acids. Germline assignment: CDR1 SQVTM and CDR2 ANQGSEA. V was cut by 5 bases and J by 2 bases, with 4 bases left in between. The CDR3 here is CSVQAGANVLTF. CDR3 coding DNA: TGCAGCGTTCAGGCTGGGGCCAACGTCCTGACTTTC. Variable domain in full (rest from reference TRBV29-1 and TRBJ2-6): SAVISQKPSRDICQRGTSLTIQCQVDSQVTMMFWYRQQPGQSLTLIATANQGSEATYESGFVIDKFPISRPNLTFSTLTVSNMSPEDSSIYLCSVQAGANVLTFGAGSRLTVL.

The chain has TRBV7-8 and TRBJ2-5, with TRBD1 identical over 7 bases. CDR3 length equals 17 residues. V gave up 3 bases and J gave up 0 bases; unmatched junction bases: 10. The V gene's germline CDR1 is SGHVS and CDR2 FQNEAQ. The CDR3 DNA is TGTGCCAGCAGCTTGGGCCCCCGGGACAGACACCAAGAGACCCAGTACTTC. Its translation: CASSLGPRDRHQETQYF.

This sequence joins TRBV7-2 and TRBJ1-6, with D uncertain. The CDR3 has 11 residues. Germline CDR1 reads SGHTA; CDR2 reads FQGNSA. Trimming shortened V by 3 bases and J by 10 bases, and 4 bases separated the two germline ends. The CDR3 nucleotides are TGTGCCAGCAGCTTTGCGTCACCCCTCCACTTT. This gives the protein CASSFASPLHF.

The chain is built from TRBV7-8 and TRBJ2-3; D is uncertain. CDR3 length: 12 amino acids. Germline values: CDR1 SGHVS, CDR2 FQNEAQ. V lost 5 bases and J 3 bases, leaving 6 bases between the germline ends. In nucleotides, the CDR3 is TGTGCCAGCAGCCGGAGAACAGATACGCAGTATTTT. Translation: CASSRRTDTQYF.

This CDR3 is CSSKGATIGGYTF. The CDR3 region has the DNA TGCAGCTCCAAAGGGGCCACCATTGGTGGCTACACCTTC. The chain combines TRBV29-1 with TRBJ1-2; D possibly corresponds to TRBD1 (5 bases). Trimming stripped 8 bases from V and 7 bases from J, with 20 bases between. CDR1 and CDR2 from the germline V gene are SQVTM and ANQGSEA. The CDR3 contains 13 residues.

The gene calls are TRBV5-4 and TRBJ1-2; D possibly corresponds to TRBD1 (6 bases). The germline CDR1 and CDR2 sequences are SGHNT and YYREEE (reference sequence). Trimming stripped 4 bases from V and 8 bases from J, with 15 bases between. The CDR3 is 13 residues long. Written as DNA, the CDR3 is TGTGCCAGCAGCCTGGACAGAGCTGGGGGCTACACCTTC. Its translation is CASSLDRAGGYTF. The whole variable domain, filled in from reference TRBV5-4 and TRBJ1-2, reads ETGVTQSPTHLIKTRGQQVTLRCSSQSGHNTVSWYQQALGQGPQFIFQYYREEENGRGNFPPRFSGLQFPNYSSELNVNALELDDSALYLCASSLDRAGGYTFGSGTRLTVV.

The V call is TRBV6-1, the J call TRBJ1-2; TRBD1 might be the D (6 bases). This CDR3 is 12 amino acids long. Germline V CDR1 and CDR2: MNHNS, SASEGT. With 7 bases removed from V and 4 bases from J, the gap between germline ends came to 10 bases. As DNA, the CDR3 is TGTGCCAGCACCCCAGGGGTCTATGGCTACACCTTC. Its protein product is CASTPGVYGYTF.

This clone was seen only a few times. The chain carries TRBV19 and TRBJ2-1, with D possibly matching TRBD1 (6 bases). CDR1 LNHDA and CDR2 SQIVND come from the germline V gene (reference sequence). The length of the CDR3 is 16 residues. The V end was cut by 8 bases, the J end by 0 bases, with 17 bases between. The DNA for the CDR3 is TGTGCCAGTCTCCCCACTGGACAGAGCTCCTACAATGAGCAGTTCTTC. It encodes CASLPTGQSSYNEQFF.

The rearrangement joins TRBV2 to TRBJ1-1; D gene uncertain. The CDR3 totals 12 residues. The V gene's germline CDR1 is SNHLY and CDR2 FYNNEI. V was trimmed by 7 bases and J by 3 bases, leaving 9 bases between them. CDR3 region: CASTNSYTEAFF. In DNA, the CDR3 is TGTGCCAGCACCAACAGCTACACTGAAGCTTTCTTT.

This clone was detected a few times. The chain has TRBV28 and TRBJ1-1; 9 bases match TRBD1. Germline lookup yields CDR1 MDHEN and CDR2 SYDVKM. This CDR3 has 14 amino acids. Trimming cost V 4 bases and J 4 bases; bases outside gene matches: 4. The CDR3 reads CASSSWGQGTEAFF. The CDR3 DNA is TGTGCCAGCAGTTCATGGGGACAGGGCACTGAAGCTTTCTTT.

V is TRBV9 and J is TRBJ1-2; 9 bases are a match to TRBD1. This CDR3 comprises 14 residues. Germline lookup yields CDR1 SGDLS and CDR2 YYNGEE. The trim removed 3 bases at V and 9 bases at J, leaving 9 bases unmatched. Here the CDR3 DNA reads TGTGCCAGCAGCGCGGGCGGACAGGGGACGCGCTACACCTTC. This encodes CASSAGGQGTRYTF.